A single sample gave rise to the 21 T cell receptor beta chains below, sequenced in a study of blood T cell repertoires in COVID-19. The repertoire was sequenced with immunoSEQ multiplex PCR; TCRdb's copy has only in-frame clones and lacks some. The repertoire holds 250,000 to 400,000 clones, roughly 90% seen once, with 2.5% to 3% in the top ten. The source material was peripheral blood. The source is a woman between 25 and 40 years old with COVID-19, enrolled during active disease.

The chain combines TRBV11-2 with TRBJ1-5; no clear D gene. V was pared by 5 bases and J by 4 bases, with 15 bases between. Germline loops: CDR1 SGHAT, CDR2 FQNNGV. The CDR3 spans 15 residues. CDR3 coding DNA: TGTGCCAGCAGCGCGGGCCTGAGTGCGAATCAGCCCCAGCATTTT. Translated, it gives CASSAGLSANQPQHF.

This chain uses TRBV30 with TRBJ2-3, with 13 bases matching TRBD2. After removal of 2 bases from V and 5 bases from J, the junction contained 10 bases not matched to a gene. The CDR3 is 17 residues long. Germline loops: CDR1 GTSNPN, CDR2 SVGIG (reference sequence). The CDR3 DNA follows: TGTGCCTGGAGTTCATCCCGGACTAGCGGGAGAGGAGATACGCAGTATTTT. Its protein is CAWSSSRTSGRGDTQYF. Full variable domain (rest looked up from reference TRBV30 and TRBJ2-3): SQTIHQWPATLVQPVGSPLSLECTVEGTSNPNLYWYRQAAGRGLQLLFYSVGIGQISSEVPQNLSASRPQDRQFILSSKKLLLSDSGFYLCAWSSSRTSGRGDTQYFGPGTRLTVL.

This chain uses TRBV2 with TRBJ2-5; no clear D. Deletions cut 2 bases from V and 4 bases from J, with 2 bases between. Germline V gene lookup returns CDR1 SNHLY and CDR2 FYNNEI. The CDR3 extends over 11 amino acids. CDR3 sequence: CASSELETQYF. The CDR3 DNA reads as TGTGCCAGCAGTGAACTAGAGACCCAGTACTTC.

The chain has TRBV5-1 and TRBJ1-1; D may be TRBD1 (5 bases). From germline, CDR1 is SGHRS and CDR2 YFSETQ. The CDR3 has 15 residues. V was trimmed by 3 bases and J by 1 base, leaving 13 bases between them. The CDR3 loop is CASSWARGGNTEAFF. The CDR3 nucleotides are TGCGCCAGCAGCTGGGCGAGGGGAGGGAACACTGAAGCTTTCTTT.

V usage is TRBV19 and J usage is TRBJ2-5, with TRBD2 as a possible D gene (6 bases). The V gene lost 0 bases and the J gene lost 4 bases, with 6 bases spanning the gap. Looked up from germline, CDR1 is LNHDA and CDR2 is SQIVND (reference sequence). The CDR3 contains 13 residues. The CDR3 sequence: CASSIEGGETQYF. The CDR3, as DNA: TGTGCCAGTAGTATAGAGGGAGGAGAGACCCAGTACTTC.

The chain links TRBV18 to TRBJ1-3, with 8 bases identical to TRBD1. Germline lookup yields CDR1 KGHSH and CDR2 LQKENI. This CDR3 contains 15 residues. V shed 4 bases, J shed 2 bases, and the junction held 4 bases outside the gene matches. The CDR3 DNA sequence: TGTGCCAGCTCACGCGACAGGGGTCCTGGAAACACCATATATTTT. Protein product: CASSRDRGPGNTIYF.

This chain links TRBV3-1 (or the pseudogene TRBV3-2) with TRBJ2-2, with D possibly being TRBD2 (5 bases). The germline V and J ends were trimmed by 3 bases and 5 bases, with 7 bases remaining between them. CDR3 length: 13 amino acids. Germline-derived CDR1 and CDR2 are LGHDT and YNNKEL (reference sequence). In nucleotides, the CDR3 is TGTGCCAGCAGCCAGAGGGCTACCGGGGAGCTGTTTTTT. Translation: CASSQRATGELFF.

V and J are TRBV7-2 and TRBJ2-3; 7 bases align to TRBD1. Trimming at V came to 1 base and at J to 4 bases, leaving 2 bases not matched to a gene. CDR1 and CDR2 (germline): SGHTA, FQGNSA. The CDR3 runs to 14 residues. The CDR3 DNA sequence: TGTGCCAGCAGCTTAGGAAGGGGGCCAGATACGCAGTATTTT. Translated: CASSLGRGPDTQYF.

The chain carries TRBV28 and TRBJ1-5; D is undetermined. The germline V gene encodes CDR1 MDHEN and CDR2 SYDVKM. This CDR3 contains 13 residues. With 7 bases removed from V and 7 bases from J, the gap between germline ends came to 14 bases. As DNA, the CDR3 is TGTGCCAGCACCACCCCACAGTACCAGCCCCAGCATTTT. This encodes CASTTPQYQPQHF. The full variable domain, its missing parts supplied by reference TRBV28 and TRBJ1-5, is DVKVTQSSRYLVKRTGEKVFLECVQDMDHENMFWYRQDPGLGLRLIYFSYDVKMKEKGDIPEGYSVSREKKERFSLILESASTNQTSMYLCASTTPQYQPQHFGDGTRLSIL.

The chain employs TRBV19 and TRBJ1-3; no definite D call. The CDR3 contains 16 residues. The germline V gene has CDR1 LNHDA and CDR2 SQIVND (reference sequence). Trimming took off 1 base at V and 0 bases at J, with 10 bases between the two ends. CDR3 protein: CASSIAREFSGNTIYF. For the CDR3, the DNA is TGTGCCAGTAGTATAGCACGGGAGTTCTCTGGAAACACCATATATTTT.

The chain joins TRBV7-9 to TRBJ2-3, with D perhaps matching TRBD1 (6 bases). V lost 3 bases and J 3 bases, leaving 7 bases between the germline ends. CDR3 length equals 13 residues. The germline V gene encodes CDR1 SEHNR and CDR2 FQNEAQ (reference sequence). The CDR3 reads CASSFQGTDTQYF. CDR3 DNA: TGTGCCAGCAGCTTTCAGGGGACAGATACGCAGTATTTT.

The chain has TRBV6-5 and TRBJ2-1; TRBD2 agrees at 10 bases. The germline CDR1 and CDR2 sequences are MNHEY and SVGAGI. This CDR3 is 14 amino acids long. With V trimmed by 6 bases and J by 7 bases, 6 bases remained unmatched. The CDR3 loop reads CASSQREGLNEQFF. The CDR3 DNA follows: TGTGCCAGCAGCCAGCGGGAGGGCCTAAATGAGCAGTTCTTC.

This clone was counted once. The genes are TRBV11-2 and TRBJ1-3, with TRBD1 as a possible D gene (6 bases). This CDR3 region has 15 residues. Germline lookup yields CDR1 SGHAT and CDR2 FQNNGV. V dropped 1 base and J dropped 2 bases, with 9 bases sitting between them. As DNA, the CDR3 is TGTGCCAGCAGCTTAGGGACAGTTGCTGGAAACACCATATATTTT. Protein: CASSLGTVAGNTIYF.

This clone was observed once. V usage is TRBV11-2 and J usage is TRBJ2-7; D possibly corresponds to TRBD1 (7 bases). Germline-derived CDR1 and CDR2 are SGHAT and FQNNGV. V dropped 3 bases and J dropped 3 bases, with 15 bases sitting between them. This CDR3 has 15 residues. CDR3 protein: CASSFPQGGGYEQYF. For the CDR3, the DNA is TGTGCCAGCAGCTTTCCCCAGGGGGGTGGCTACGAGCAGTACTTC. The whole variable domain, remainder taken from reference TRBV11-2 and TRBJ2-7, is EAGVAQSPRYKIIEKRQSVAFWCNPISGHATLYWYQQILGQGPKLLIQFQNNGVVDDSQLPKDRFSAERLKGVDSTLKIQPAKLEDSAVYLCASSFPQGGGYEQYFGPGTRLTVT.

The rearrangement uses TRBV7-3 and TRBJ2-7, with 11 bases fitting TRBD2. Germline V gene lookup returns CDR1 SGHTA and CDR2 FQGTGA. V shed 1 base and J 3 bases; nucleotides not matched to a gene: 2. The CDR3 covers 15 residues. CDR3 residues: CASSLIAGGNYEQYF. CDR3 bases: TGTGCCAGCAGCTTAATAGCGGGAGGGAACTACGAGCAGTACTTC.

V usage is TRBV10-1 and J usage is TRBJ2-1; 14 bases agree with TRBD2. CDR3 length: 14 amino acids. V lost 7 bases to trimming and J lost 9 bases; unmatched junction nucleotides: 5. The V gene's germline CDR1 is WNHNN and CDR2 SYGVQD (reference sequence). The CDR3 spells CASKPGLAGGEQFF. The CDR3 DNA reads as TGCGCCAGCAAACCCGGACTAGCGGGAGGTGAGCAGTTCTTC.

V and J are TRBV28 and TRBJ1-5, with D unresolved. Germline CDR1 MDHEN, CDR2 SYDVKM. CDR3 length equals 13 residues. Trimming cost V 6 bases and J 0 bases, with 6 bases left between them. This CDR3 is CASRGRSNQPQHF. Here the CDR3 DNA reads TGTGCCAGCAGGGGCCGTAGCAATCAGCCCCAGCATTTT.

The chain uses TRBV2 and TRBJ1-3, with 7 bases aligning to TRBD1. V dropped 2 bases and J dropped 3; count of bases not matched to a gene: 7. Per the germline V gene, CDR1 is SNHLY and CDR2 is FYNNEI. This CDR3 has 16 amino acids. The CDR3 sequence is CASSEIQGSFGNTIYF. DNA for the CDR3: TGTGCCAGCAGTGAAATACAGGGGTCATTTGGAAACACCATATATTTT.

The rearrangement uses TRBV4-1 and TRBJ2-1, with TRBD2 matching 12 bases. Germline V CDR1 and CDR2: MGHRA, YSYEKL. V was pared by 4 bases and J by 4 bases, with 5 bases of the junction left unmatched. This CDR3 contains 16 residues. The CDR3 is CASSRTTSGSYNEQFF. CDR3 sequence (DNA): TGCGCCAGCAGCCGCACGACTAGCGGGAGTTACAATGAGCAGTTCTTC.

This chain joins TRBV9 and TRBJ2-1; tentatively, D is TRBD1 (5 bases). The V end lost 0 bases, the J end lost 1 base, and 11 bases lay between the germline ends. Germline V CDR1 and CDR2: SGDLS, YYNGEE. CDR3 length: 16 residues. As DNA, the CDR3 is TGTGCCAGCAGCGTAGGACAGAGCGCATCCTACAATGAGCAGTTCTTC. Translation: CASSVGQSASYNEQFF.

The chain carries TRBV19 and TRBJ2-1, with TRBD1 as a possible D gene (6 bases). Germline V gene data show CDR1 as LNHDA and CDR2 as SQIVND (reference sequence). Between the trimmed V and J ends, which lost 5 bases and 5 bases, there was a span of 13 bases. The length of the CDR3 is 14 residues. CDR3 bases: TGTGCCAGTAGTGAATTGGACAGCAACAATGAGCAGTTCTTC. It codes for CASSELDSNNEQFF.